One and the same sample provided the 8 T cell receptor beta chains below, sequenced in a study of post-analysis software for immune sequencing data. Notes on the study in general: Four or five TRBV segments, TRBV5-6, TRBV5-1 and TRBV20-1 among them, were found more frequent in patients than controls.

The TCR beta cDNA libraries carried unique molecular identifiers. TCRdb passed the PCR reads through MiXCR, listing each CDR3 protein once. Here the sample spans some 450,000 distinct CDR3 sequences, approximately 46% being singletons. These TCRs' antigens remain unknown. The specimen was blood. The receptor source for this set is a girl between 10 and 17 years old with multiple sclerosis.

The table lists this clonotype with a count of one. The chain employs TRBV6-5 and TRBJ1-5; TRBD1 aligns across 7 bases. Per germline, CDR1 MNHEY and CDR2 SVGAGI. CDR3 length equals 18 residues. V shed 4 bases and J 2 bases; nucleotides not matched to a gene: 14. In DNA, the CDR3 is TGTGCCAGCAGTTCCACCATCTTCGGGACAGCTGGCAATCAGCCCCAGCATTTT. This gives the protein CASSSTIFGTAGNQPQHF.

In its sample, this clonotype was seen once. The gene calls are TRBV10-3 and TRBJ2-3; possible D gene TRBD2, 6 bases. Looked up from germline, CDR1 is ENHRY and CDR2 is SYGVKD. Between the trimmed V and J ends, which lost 10 bases and 0 bases, there was a span of 17 bases. The length of the CDR3 is 15 residues. This CDR3 is CATAQVSGSTDTQYF. The CDR3 nucleotides read TGTGCCACCGCCCAAGTGAGCGGGAGCACAGATACGCAGTATTTT.

The chain joins TRBV5-1 to TRBJ2-3; D perhaps matches TRBD2 (6 bases). CDR1 is SGHRS, CDR2 YFSETQ, per germline. V was pared by 2 bases and J by 1 base, with 17 bases between. The CDR3 is made up of 17 amino acids. CDR3: CASSFRPSAGRTDTQYF. In DNA, the CDR3 is TGCGCCAGCAGCTTCCGTCCCTCAGCGGGCCGCACAGATACGCAGTATTTT.

This rearrangement joins TRBV29-1 to TRBJ1-5, with D uncertain. CDR1 SQVTM and CDR2 ANQGSEA come from the germline V gene. Trimming removed 4 bases from V and 2 bases from J, with 12 bases in between. The CDR3 length is 14 residues. The CDR3 region has the DNA TGCAGCGTTGCCCCGGGAGGTGGCAATCAGCCCCAGCATTTT. Its protein product is CSVAPGGGNQPQHF.

V usage is TRBV10-3 and J usage is TRBJ2-7, with 8 bases matching TRBD2. V lost 4 bases, J lost 2 bases, and 7 bases stayed unmatched. CDR3 length: 15 amino acids. Germline-derived CDR1 and CDR2 are ENHRY and SYGVKD. CDR3 residues: CAISVLAERAYEQYF. The CDR3 region has the DNA TGTGCCATCAGTGTACTAGCGGAGAGGGCCTACGAGCAGTACTTC.

The chain couples TRBV5-1 to TRBJ2-3; 12 bases align to TRBD1. Trimming removed 1 base from V and 5 bases from J; junction bases left unmatched: 5. The CDR3 has 16 residues. Per the germline V gene, CDR1 is SGHRS and CDR2 is YFSETQ. CDR3 loop: CASSLYGTGGIDTQYF. CDR3 bases: TGCGCCAGCAGCTTGTATGGGACAGGGGGCATAGATACGCAGTATTTT.

The CDR3 bases are TGCGCCAGCAGCGCGGAGTGGGATACGCAGTATTTT. This codes for CASSAEWDTQYF. The chain uses TRBV5-1 and TRBJ2-3; D gene ambiguous. The CDR3 runs 12 residues. The germline V and J ends were trimmed by 4 bases and 6 bases, with 9 bases remaining between them. CDR1 SGHRS and CDR2 YFSETQ come from the germline V gene. The whole variable domain, filled in from reference TRBV5-1 and TRBJ2-3, reads KAGVTQTPRYLIKTRGQQVTLSCSPISGHRSVSWYQQTPGQGLQFLFEYFSETQRNKGNFPGRFSGRQFSNSRSEMNVSTLELGDSALYLCASSAEWDTQYFGPGTRLTVL.

V and J are TRBV20-1 and TRBJ2-1; 14 positions agree with TRBD2. The germline gives CDR1 DFQATT, CDR2 SNEGSKA (reference sequence). Losses at the gene ends were 6 bases for V and 3 bases for J; bases not matched to a gene: 13. There are 18 residues in the CDR3. The CDR3 is CSAIGGTSGSTVYNEQFF. The CDR3 coding sequence is TGCAGTGCCATAGGAGGGACTAGCGGGAGTACGGTCTACAATGAGCAGTTCTTC.